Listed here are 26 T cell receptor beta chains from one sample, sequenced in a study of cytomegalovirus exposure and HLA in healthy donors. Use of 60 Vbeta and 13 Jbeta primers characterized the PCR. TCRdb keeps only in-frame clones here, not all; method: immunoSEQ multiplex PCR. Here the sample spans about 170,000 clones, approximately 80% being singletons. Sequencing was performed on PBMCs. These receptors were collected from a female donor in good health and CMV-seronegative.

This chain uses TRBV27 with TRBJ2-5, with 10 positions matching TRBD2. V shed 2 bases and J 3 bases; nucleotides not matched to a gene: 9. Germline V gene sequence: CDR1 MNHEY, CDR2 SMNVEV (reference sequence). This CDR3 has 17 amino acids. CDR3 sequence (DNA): TGTGCCAGCAGTTTAATTTCCAGCGGGGGGGCCGAAGAGACCCAGTACTTC. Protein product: CASSLISSGGAEETQYF.

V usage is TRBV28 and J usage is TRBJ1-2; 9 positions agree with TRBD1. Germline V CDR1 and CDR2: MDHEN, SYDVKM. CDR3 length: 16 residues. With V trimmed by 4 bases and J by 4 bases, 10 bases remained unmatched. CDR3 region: CASSSPPPGQGYGYTF. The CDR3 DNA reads TGTGCCAGCAGTTCCCCGCCGCCGGGACAGGGCTATGGCTACACCTTC.

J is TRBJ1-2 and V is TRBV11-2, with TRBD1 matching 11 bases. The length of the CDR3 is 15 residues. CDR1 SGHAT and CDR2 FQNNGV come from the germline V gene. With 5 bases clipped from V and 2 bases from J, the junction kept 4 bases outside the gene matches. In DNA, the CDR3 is TGTGCCAGCAGCCCCGGGACAGGGGGGAACTATGGCTACACCTTC. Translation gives CASSPGTGGNYGYTF.

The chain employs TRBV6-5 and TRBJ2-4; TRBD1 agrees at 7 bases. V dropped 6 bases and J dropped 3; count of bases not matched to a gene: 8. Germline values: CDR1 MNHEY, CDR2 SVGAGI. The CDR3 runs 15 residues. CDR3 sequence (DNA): TGTGCCAGCAGAGAGACAGGGCCGGGCAAAAACATTCAGTACTTC. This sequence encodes CASRETGPGKNIQYF.

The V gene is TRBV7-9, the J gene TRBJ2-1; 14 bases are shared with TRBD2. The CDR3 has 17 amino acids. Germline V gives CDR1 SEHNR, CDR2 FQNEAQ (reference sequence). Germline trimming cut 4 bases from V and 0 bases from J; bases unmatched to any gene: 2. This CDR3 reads CASSSGTSGSSYNEQFF. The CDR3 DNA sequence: TGTGCCAGCAGCTCCGGGACTAGCGGGAGCTCCTACAATGAGCAGTTCTTC. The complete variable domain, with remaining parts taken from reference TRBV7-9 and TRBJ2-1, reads DTGVSQNPRHKITKRGQNVTFRCDPISEHNRLYWYRQTLGQGPEFLTYFQNEAQLEKSRLLSDRFSAERPKGSFSTLEIQRTEQGDSAMYLCASSSGTSGSSYNEQFFGPGTRLTVL.

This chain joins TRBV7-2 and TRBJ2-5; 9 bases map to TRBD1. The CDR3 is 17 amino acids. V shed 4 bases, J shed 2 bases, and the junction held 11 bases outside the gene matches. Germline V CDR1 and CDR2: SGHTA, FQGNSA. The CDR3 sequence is CASSWNRGRVSQETQYF. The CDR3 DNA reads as TGTGCCAGCAGCTGGAACAGGGGGCGAGTTAGTCAAGAGACCCAGTACTTC.

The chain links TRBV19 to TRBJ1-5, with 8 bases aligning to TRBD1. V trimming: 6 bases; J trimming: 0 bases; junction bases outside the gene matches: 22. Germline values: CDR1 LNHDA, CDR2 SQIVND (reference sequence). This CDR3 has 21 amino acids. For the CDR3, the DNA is TGTGCCAGTAGCTCAAGTGGGACAGGCCTTCTGGGGGGATATAGCAATCAGCCCCAGCATTTT. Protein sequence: CASSSSGTGLLGGYSNQPQHF.

The DNA of the CDR3 is TGTGCCTGGGCCAGACAGGGGGGTGGCACAGATACGCAGTATTTT. Protein: CAWARQGGGTDTQYF. The chain has TRBV30 and TRBJ2-3, with 9 bases fitting TRBD1. CDR3 length: 15 residues. Germline loops: CDR1 GTSNPN, CDR2 SVGIG (reference sequence). Losses at the gene ends were 5 bases for V and 1 base for J; bases not matched to a gene: 7.

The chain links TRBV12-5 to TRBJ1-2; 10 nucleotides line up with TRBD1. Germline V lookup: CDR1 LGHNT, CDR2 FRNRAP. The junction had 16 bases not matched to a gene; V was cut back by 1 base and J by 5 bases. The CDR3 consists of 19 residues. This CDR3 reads CASGLGAGTGAYNGYGYTF. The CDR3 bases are TGTGCTAGTGGTTTGGGGGCCGGGACAGGGGCATATAATGGGTATGGCTACACCTTC.

The CDR3 DNA reads as TGTGCCAGCAGTTTATCGCTGACTAGCGGAAGATTCGGCTCTGGGGCCAACGTCCTGACTTTC. Protein: CASSLSLTSGRFGSGANVLTF. This chain uses TRBV27 with TRBJ2-6, with 9 nucleotides matching TRBD2. Germline loops: CDR1 MNHEY, CDR2 SMNVEV (reference sequence). This CDR3 has 21 residues. V lost 0 bases to trimming and J lost 0 bases; unmatched junction nucleotides: 12.

Here the CDR3 DNA reads TGTGCCAGCAGCCCGGACAGGGGACGCACCGGGGAGCTGTTTTTT. It encodes CASSPDRGRTGELFF. This chain uses TRBV7-3 with TRBJ2-2; 9 bases agree with TRBD1. Looked up from germline, CDR1 is SGHTA and CDR2 is FQGTGA. The V segment lost 5 bases and the J segment 4 bases; nucleotides outside the gene matches: 5. There are 15 residues in the CDR3.

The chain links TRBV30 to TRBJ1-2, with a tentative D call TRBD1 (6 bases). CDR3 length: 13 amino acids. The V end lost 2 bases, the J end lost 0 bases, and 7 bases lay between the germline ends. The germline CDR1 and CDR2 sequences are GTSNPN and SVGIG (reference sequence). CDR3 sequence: CAWSNRANYGYTF. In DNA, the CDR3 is TGTGCCTGGAGTAACAGGGCTAACTATGGCTACACCTTC.

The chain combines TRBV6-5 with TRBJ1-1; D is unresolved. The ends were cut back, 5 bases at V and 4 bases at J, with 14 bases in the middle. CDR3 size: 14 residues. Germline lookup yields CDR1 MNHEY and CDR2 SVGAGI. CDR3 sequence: CASSQAARSTEAFF. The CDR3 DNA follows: TGTGCCAGCAGTCAAGCGGCGAGGAGCACTGAAGCTTTCTTT.

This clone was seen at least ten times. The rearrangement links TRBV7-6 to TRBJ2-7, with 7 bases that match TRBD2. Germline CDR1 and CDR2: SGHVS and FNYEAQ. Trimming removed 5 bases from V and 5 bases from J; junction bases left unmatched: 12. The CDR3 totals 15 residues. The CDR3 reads CASSPSGTPFHEQYF. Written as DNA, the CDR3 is TGTGCCAGCAGCCCGAGCGGGACGCCGTTCCACGAGCAGTACTTC.

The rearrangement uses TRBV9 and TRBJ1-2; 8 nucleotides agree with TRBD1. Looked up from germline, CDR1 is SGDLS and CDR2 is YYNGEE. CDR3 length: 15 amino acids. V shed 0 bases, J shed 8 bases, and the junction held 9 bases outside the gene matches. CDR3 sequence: CASSVDTGGTPGYTF. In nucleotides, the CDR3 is TGTGCCAGCAGCGTAGATACAGGGGGGACCCCGGGCTACACCTTC. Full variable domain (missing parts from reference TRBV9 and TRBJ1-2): DSGVTQTPKHLITATGQRVTLRCSPRSGDLSVYWYQQSLDQGLQFLIQYYNGEERAKGNILERFSAQQFPDLHSELNLSSLELGDSALYFCASSVDTGGTPGYTFGSGTRLTVV.

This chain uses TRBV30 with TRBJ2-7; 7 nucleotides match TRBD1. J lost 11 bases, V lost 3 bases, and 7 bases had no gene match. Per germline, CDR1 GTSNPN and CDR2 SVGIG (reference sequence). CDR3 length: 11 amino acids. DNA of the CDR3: TGTGCCTGGAGGAGAACAGGGGACAAGTACTTC. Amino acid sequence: CAWRRTGDKYF.

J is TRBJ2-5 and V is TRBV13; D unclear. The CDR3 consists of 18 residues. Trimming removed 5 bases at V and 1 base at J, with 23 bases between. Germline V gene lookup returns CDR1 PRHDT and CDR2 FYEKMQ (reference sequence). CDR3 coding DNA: TGTGCCAGCAGCCCGCAAACTACCGGAGTGCCGGCCCAAGAGACCCAGTACTTC. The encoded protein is CASSPQTTGVPAQETQYF.

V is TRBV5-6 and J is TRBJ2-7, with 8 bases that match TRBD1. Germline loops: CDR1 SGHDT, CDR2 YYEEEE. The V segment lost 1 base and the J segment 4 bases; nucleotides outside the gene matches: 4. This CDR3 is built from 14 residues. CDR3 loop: CASSLPGQEYEQYF. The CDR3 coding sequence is TGTGCCAGCAGCTTGCCGGGACAGGAATACGAGCAGTACTTC.

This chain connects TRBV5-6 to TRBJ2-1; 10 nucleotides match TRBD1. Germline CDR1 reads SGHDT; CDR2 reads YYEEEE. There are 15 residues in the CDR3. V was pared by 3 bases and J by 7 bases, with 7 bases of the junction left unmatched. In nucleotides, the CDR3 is TGTGCCAGCAGCTCCCGGGACAGGGGAGGGAATGAGCAGTTCTTC. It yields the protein CASSSRDRGGNEQFF.

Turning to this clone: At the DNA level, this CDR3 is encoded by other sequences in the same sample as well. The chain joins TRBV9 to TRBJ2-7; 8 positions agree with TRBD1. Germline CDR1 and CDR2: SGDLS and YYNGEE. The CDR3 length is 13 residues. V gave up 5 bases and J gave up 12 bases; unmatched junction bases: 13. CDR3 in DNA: TGTGCCAGCAGTCAGGGACAGGAAGGGTACCCGTACTTC. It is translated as CASSQGQEGYPYF.

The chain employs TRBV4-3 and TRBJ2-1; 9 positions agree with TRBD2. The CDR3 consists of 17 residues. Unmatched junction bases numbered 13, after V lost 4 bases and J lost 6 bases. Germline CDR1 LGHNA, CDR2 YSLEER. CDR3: CASSLGLRAGGPNEQFF. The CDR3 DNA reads TGCGCCAGCAGCCTTGGTCTAAGGGCGGGAGGGCCCAATGAGCAGTTCTTC.

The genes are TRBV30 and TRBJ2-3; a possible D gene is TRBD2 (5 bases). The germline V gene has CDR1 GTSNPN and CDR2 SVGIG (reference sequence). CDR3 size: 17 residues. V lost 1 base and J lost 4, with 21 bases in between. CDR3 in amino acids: CAWSARGPHTRSDTQYF. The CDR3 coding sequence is TGTGCCTGGAGTGCCCGCGGGCCTCACACACGTTCAGATACGCAGTATTTT.

For the CDR3, the DNA is TGCGCCAGCAGCCAAGATGCGACCGGGCTGGGGCGGGAAGCTTTCTTT. This sequence encodes CASSQDATGLGREAFF. The rearrangement joins TRBV4-1 to TRBJ1-1; D perhaps matches TRBD1 (5 bases). Germline CDR1 MGHRA, CDR2 YSYEKL. Between the trimmed V and J ends, which lost 0 bases and 8 bases, there was a span of 19 bases. The CDR3 spans 16 residues.

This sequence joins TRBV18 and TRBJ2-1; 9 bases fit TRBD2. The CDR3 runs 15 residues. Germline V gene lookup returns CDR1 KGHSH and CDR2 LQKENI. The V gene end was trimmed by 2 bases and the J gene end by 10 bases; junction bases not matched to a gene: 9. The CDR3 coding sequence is TGTGCCAGCTCACCATCTAGCGGGACCCCCGGGGAGCAGTTCTTC. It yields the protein CASSPSSGTPGEQFF.

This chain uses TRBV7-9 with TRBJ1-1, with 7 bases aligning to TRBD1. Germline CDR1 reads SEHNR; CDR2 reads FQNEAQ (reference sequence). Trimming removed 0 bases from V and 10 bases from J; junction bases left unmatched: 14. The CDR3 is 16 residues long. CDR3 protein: CASSLALVEGGQGAFF. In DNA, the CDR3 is TGTGCCAGCAGCTTAGCGCTGGTTGAAGGGGGCCAGGGAGCTTTCTTT. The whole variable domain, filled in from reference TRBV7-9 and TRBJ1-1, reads DTGVSQNPRHKITKRGQNVTFRCDPISEHNRLYWYRQTLGQGPEFLTYFQNEAQLEKSRLLSDRFSAERPKGSFSTLEIQRTEQGDSAMYLCASSLALVEGGQGAFFGQGTRLTVV.

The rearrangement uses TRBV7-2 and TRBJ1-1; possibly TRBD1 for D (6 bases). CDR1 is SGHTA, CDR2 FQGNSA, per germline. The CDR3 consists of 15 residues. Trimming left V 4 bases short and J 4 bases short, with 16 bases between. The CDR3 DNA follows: TGTGCCAGCAGCTGGGGGGGCCCACGTCTCACTGAAGCTTTCTTT. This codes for CASSWGGPRLTEAFF.